The next 19 T cell receptor beta chains were all read from a single sample in a study of cytomegalovirus exposure and HLA in healthy donors. The table came from immunoSEQ multiplex PCR; TCRdb's copy has only in-frame clones and leaves some out. The profile covers 120,000 or so clones, with about 85% appearing a single time and roughly 2% taken by the ten largest. The specimen was PBMCs. Receptor source: a woman aged 25 to 45 in good health and CMV-seronegative.

V is TRBV10-3 and J is TRBJ1-5; the match to TRBD1 covers 9 bases. CDR1 and CDR2 (germline): ENHRY, SYGVKD. CDR3 size: 14 residues. J was trimmed by 6 bases and V by 10 bases; bases with no gene match: 10. Here the CDR3 DNA reads TGTGCCACTCCTACAGGGGGCGCTTGTCAGCCCCAGCATTTT. Translating gives CATPTGGACQPQHF.

The chain has TRBV14 and TRBJ2-1, with 7 bases identical to TRBD2. CDR1 is SGHDN, CDR2 FVKESK, per germline. The CDR3 has 16 residues. The V gene end was trimmed by 0 bases and the J gene end by 9 bases; junction bases not matched to a gene: 11. CDR3 DNA sequence: TGTGCCAGCAGCCAAGACAGAGGACTAGTAGGGGCTGAGCAGTTCTTC. It yields the protein CASSQDRGLVGAEQFF.

The V call is TRBV5-4, the J call TRBJ2-2; D is possibly TRBD2 (5 bases). Between the trimmed V and J ends, which lost 4 bases and 4 bases, there was a span of 14 bases. Germline CDR1 and CDR2: SGHNT and YYREEE (reference sequence). The CDR3 covers 15 residues. The CDR3 loop reads CASSTVDSITGELFF. The CDR3 DNA reads as TGTGCCAGCAGCACCGTGGACTCCATCACCGGGGAGCTGTTTTTT.

This clone came up many times. V usage is TRBV30 and J usage is TRBJ2-1; possible D gene TRBD2, 5 bases. The CDR3 totals 14 residues. Germline assignment: CDR1 GTSNPN and CDR2 SVGIG (reference sequence). The V and J ends lost 6 bases and 4 bases respectively, with 16 bases between them. The CDR3 sequence: CACRRSSGYNEQFF. CDR3 bases: TGTGCCTGTCGTAGGAGCAGCGGATACAATGAGCAGTTCTTC.

The chain links TRBV11-2 to TRBJ1-2; a possible D gene is TRBD1 (6 bases). V lost 0 bases to trimming and J lost 1 base, with 15 bases between them. Germline V gene data show CDR1 as SGHAT and CDR2 as FQNNGV. The CDR3 totals 17 residues. CDR3 residues: CASSLDPRTALNYGYTF. The CDR3 region has the DNA TGTGCCAGCAGCTTAGATCCCCGGACAGCGCTTAACTATGGCTACACCTTC.

This rearrangement joins TRBV7-9 to TRBJ2-3, with TRBD1 matching 7 bases. V trimming: 3 bases; J trimming: 5 bases; junction bases outside the gene matches: 8. CDR1 is SEHNR, CDR2 FQNEAQ, per germline (reference sequence). The CDR3 is made up of 15 amino acids. The CDR3, as DNA: TGTGCCAGCAGCTTCGAGGGGGCGGCCAGAGATACGCAGTATTTT. Encoded protein: CASSFEGAARDTQYF. Variable domain in full (rest from reference TRBV7-9 and TRBJ2-3): DTGVSQNPRHKITKRGQNVTFRCDPISEHNRLYWYRQTLGQGPEFLTYFQNEAQLEKSRLLSDRFSAERPKGSFSTLEIQRTEQGDSAMYLCASSFEGAARDTQYFGPGTRLTVL.

V usage is TRBV6-1 and J usage is TRBJ1-5, with D tentatively TRBD1 (5 bases). Germline V gene lookup returns CDR1 MNHNS and CDR2 SASEGT. The CDR3 is made up of 16 amino acids. The V and J ends lost 4 bases and 2 bases respectively, with 15 bases between them. The CDR3 protein is CASSVRPGGGNQPQHF. CDR3 bases: TGTGCCAGCAGTGTCCGGCCGGGGGGGGGCAATCAGCCCCAGCATTTT.

As to this clone: The junction departs from the called germline gene at one end, perhaps through a read error. This chain links TRBV6-1 with TRBJ1-2, with TRBD1 as a possible D gene (6 bases). CDR1 is MNHNS, CDR2 SASEGT, per germline. The CDR3 spans 14 residues. CDR3 sequence reads: CAISGGETPYGYTF. In nucleotides, the CDR3 is TGTGCCATCAGTGGGGGCGAGACACCCTATGGCTACACCTTC.

This clone was picked up one time. CDR3 protein: CASSDPTQGARGTEAFF. The CDR3 DNA sequence: TGTGCCAGCAGTGACCCGACCCAGGGGGCGCGGGGCACTGAAGCTTTCTTT. This chain joins TRBV6-4 and TRBJ1-1, with 8 bases identical to TRBD1. V trimming: 2 bases; J trimming: 4 bases; junction bases outside the gene matches: 12. The CDR3 loop spans 17 amino acids. CDR1 is MRHNA, CDR2 SNTAGT, per germline.

CDR3 amino acids: CASSSSGGSAETQYF. The CDR3 DNA reads TGTGCCAGCAGCTCCAGCGGGGGGTCAGCAGAGACCCAGTACTTC. The chain combines TRBV7-9 with TRBJ2-5; the match to TRBD2 covers 9 bases. CDR1 and CDR2 (germline): SEHNR, FQNEAQ (reference sequence). This CDR3 is built from 15 residues. V lost 4 bases, J lost 4 bases, and 7 bases stayed unmatched. The full variable domain, its missing parts supplied by reference TRBV7-9 and TRBJ2-5, is DTGVSQNPRHKITKRGQNVTFRCDPISEHNRLYWYRQTLGQGPEFLTYFQNEAQLEKSRLLSDRFSAERPKGSFSTLEIQRTEQGDSAMYLCASSSSGGSAETQYFGPGTRLLVL.

V and J are TRBV7-2 and TRBJ2-2; 8 nucleotides align to TRBD1. The CDR3 has 14 residues. CDR1 is SGHTA, CDR2 FQGNSA, per germline. Trimming removed 5 bases from V and 4 bases from J; junction bases left unmatched: 3. The CDR3 here is CASSATGVTGELFF. In DNA, the CDR3 is TGTGCCAGCAGCGCGACAGGGGTCACCGGGGAGCTGTTTTTT.

The chain is built from TRBV7-6 and TRBJ1-1; TRBD1 matches at 10 bases. V lost 5 bases and J lost 1; bases outside the gene matches: 4. The CDR3 extends over 15 amino acids. From germline, CDR1 is SGHVS and CDR2 FNYEAQ. The DNA of the CDR3 is TGTGCCAGCAGCCGGACAGGGGGAGGGAACACTGAAGCTTTCTTT. The encoded protein is CASSRTGGGNTEAFF.

This sequence joins TRBV18 and TRBJ1-4; 10 nucleotides agree with TRBD1. J was trimmed by 7 bases and V by 5 bases; bases with no gene match: 7. The CDR3 has 15 amino acids. Germline CDR1 and CDR2: KGHSH and LQKENI. CDR3 DNA: TGTGCCAGCTCATCGACAGGGGGCGCGGGTGAAAAACTGTTTTTT. Protein product: CASSSTGGAGEKLFF. Combining the CDR3 with reference TRBV18 and TRBJ1-4 gives the whole variable domain NAGVMQNPRHLVRRRGQEARLRCSPMKGHSHVYWYRQLPEEGLKFMVYLQKENIIDESGMPKERFSAEFPKEGPSILRIQQVVRGDSAAYFCASSSTGGAGEKLFFGSGTQLSVL.

This chain connects TRBV7-9 to TRBJ2-6, with 8 bases identical to TRBD1. CDR3 length: 19 residues. V trimming: 1 base; J trimming: 4 bases; junction bases outside the gene matches: 12. The germline CDR1 and CDR2 sequences are SEHNR and FQNEAQ (reference sequence). The CDR3 DNA reads TGTGCCAGCAGCTTAGAATTGTGGACAGGGCCTCTGGGGGCCAACGTCCTGACTTTC. Encoded protein: CASSLELWTGPLGANVLTF.

The J gene is TRBJ1-3, the V gene TRBV7-9, with a tentative D call TRBD1 (6 bases). V lost 5 bases and J 4 bases, leaving 12 bases between the germline ends. The CDR3 totals 14 residues. Germline CDR1 SEHNR, CDR2 FQNEAQ (reference sequence). The CDR3 here is CASSLGQSGNTIYF. CDR3 bases: TGTGCCAGCAGCCTCGGACAGTCGGGAAACACCATATATTTT.

The chain employs TRBV7-6 and TRBJ1-5, with 9 bases matching TRBD1. Germline assignment: CDR1 SGHVS and CDR2 FNYEAQ. V dropped 5 bases and J dropped 5; count of bases not matched to a gene: 10. The CDR3 spans 16 residues. This chain's CDR3 is CASSANLGTGHQPQHF. As DNA, the CDR3 is TGTGCCAGCAGCGCAAACCTTGGGACAGGGCATCAGCCCCAGCATTTT.

This clone was counted a single time. This chain links TRBV2 with TRBJ2-5; 7 bases align to TRBD2. CDR3 length: 16 amino acids. CDR1 SNHLY and CDR2 FYNNEI come from the germline V gene. With 1 base clipped from V and 2 bases from J, the junction kept 7 bases outside the gene matches. The CDR3 DNA is TGTGCCAGCAGTGAAGGGTTGATAGCGGGTCAAGAGACCCAGTACTTC. It translates to CASSEGLIAGQETQYF.

This clone was seen a few times. The chain is built from TRBV15 and TRBJ1-5; the D gene is possibly TRBD1 (5 bases). Germline CDR1 is LNHNV and CDR2 is YYDKDF (reference sequence). V shed 0 bases and J shed 8 bases, with 11 bases lying between them. This CDR3 is 14 amino acids long. In DNA form, the CDR3 reads TGTGCCACCAGCAGAGACAGGGAGGTGAAGCCCCAGCATTTT. Its translation is CATSRDREVKPQHF. The full variable domain, completed using reference TRBV15 and TRBJ1-5, is DAMVIQNPRYQVTQFGKPVTLSCSQTLNHNVMYWYQQKSSQAPKLLFHYYDKDFNNEADTPDNFQSRRPNTSFCFLDIRSPGLGDTAMYLCATSRDREVKPQHFGDGTRLSIL.

V and J are TRBV6-1 and TRBJ2-7; TRBD1 agrees at 7 bases. The germline V gene has CDR1 MNHNS and CDR2 SASEGT. V lost 7 bases to trimming and J lost 6 bases; unmatched junction nucleotides: 15. The CDR3 is 15 residues long. The CDR3 nucleotides are TGTGCCAGCACCACAGAAACGGACAGGTTCGTCGAGCAGTACTTC. It translates to CASTTETDRFVEQYF.